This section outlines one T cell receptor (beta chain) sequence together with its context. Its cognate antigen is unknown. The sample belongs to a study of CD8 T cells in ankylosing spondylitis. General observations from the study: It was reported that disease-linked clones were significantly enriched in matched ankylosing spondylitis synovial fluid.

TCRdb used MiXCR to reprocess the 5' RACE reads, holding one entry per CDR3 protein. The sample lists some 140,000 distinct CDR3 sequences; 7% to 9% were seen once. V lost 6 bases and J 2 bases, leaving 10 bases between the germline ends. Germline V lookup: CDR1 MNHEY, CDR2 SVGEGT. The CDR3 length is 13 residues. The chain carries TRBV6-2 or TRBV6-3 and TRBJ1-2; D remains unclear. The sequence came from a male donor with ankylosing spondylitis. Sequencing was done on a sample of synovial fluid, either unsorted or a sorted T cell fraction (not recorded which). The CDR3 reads CASRKTANYGYTF. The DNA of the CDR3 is TGTGCCAGCAGGAAGACGGCAAACTATGGCTACACCTTC.